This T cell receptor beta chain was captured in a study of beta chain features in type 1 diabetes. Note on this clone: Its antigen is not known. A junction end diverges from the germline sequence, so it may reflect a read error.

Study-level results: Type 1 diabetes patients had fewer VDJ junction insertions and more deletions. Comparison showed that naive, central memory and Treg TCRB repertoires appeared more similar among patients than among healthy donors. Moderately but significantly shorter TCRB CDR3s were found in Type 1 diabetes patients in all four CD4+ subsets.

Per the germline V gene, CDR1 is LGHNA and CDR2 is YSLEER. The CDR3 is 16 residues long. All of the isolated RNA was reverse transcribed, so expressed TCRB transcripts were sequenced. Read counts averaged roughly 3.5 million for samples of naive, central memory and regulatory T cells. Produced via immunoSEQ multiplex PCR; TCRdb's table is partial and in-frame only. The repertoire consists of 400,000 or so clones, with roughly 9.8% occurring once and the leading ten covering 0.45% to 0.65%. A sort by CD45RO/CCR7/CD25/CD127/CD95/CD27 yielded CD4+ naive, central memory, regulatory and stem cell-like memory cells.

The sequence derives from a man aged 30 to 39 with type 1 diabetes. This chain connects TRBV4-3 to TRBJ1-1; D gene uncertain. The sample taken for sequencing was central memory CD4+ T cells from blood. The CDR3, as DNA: TGCGCCAGCACCCAATCGGGCGCCCAAATGAACACTGAAGCTTTCTTT. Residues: CASTQSGAQMNTEAFF.